The sequence of this TCR beta chain was determined in a study of blood T cell repertoires in COVID-19. Across the study: The samples span acute and convalescent COVID-19 from the United States, Italy and Spain. From T cells, B-cell-depleted T cells, or PBMCs came the material, which was cDNA or gDNA.

Germline values: CDR1 LGHDT, CDR2 YNNKEL (reference sequence). This CDR3 contains 17 residues. The ends lost 4 bases at V and 5 bases at J; junction bases unmatched: 10. This clone was picked up one time. Authors' methods: How many nucleated cells were present was estimated from reference gene primer amplification. Only in-frame clones appear in the TCRdb table, and some are missing; sequencing was by immunoSEQ multiplex PCR. The D gene and trimming were derived from the DNA, and the V and J assignments and clone size from that table. The sample records some 250,000 clones, more than 70% being singletons.

This clonotype originated in a woman in her forties who had recovered from COVID-19. The chain couples TRBV3-1 (or the pseudogene TRBV3-2) to TRBJ2-2; 10 bases are shared with TRBD2. Sequenced material: peripheral blood. The CDR3 is CASSRGLAGVRTGELFF. For the CDR3, the DNA is TGTGCCAGCAGCCGGGGGCTAGCGGGAGTACGGACCGGGGAGCTGTTTTTT.